These T cell receptor beta chains were read from a single sample in a study of shared clonotypes between healthy human individuals. TCRdb's table, derived via immunoSEQ multiplex PCR, lists solely in-frame clones and lacks some. The table includes some 1,900,000 clones, about 94% detected once. The specimen sequenced was naive CD8+ T cells sorted from blood. All receptors derive from a man younger than 30 in good health. CDR3s include the opening cysteine and the closing phenylalanine or tryptophan. The D gene is left open where the match is weak. Expanded clones get a size class; other rows say once, few or many, or leave the size out.

>TRBV27|NA|NA|TRBJ2-2
TGTGCCAGCCGGAGGGGAGGGGAGCTGTTTTTT
CASRRGGELFF
>TRBV4-3|NA|NA|TRBJ2-2
TGCGCCAGCAGCCAAGGGTTGCGGGATGAAGGGGATACCGGGGAGCTGTTTTTT
CASSQGLRDEGDTGELFF
>TRBV7-9|NA|NA|TRBJ2-2
TGTGCCACCCCGAAGGCCGCGGGAAGTAGTACCGGGGAGCTGTTTTTT
CATPKAAGSSTGELFF
>TRBV7-2|NA|NA|TRBJ2-1
TGTGCCAGCAGCTTACCCCCTAATATAAGGGTGGTACACTGGAATGAGCAGTTCTTC
CASSLPPNIRVVHWNEQFF
>TRBV7-8|NA|NA|TRBJ2-5
TGTGCCAGCAGCTTACTGAACCAGCAAGAGACCCAGTACTTC
CASSLLNQQETQYF
>TRBV15|NA|TRBD1|TRBJ2-1
TGTGCCACCAGTAACTATTGGGACAGGGAGGACCCGAGCTACAATGAGCAGTTCTTC
CATSNYWDREDPSYNEQFF
>TRBV4-3|NA|NA|TRBJ2-7
TGCGCCAGCAGCCAAGGAATAACTGGGGACTACGAGCAGTACTTC
CASSQGITGDYEQYF
>TRBV9|NA|TRBD1|TRBJ2-7
TGTGCCAGCAGCGTAGACGACTCCCCAGGGGGTTACGAGCAGTACTTC
CASSVDDSPGGYEQYF
>TRBV10-1|NA|NA|TRBJ2-7
TGCGCCAGCAGTGATCCGGGATCCTACGAGCAGTACTTC
CASSDPGSYEQYF
>TRBV28|NA|TRBD1|TRBJ2-4
TGTGCCAGCAGTTTAAGGGGGCTGACCAAAAACATTCAGTACTTC
CASSLRGLTKNIQYF
>TRBV5-4|NA|NA|TRBJ1-4
TGTGCCACGAGTTCGGGGGCGGTGGAAAAACTGTTTTTT
CATSSGAVEKLFF
>TRBV13|NA|TRBD2|TRBJ2-7
TGTGCCAGCAGCTGGGGACTAGTCGGCGAGCAGTACTTC
CASSWGLVGEQYF
>TRBV7-9|NA|NA|TRBJ2-7
TGTGCCAGCAGCTCAATACAGGGAGGGATTTTCTACGAGCAGTACTTC
CASSSIQGGIFYEQYF
>TRBV28|NA|TRBD2|TRBJ2-3
TGTGCCAGCAGTTCCCCGACAGGGCACGTCCTAGCGGGGGCCACAGATACGCAGTATTTT
CASSSPTGHVLAGATDTQYF
>TRBV13|many|NA|TRBJ2-2
TGTGCCAGCAGCTTGGACAGTTCGAACACCGGGGAGCTGTTTTTT
CASSLDSSNTGELFF
>TRBV7-2|NA|TRBD2|TRBJ2-7
TGTGCCAGCAGCTTAATAGCGGGAGATGGCTCCTACGAGCAGTACTTC
CASSLIAGDGSYEQYF
>TRBV9|NA|NA|TRBJ2-1
TGTGCCAGCAGCGCTCCCCGCGGGGAGGGGGGCCACAATGAGCAGTTCTTC
CASSAPRGEGGHNEQFF
>TRBV4-1|once|NA|TRBJ2-1
TGCGCCAGCAGCCAAGACGGGACCGCTTACAATGAGCAGTTCTTC
CASSQDGTAYNEQFF
>TRBV5-6|once|TRBD1|TRBJ2-7
TGTGCCAGCAGCTTGGGACAGGGCACCGACGAGCAGTACTTC
CASSLGQGTDEQYF
>TRBV6-1|NA|TRBD1|TRBJ1-1
TGTGCCAGCCTCTCGGGAGGGGGCCAGGGAGCTTTCTTT
CASLSGGGQGAFF
>TRBV28|NA|NA|TRBJ2-7
TGTGCCAGCAGCAACCGGGACGGGTCCTACGAGCAGTACTTC
CASSNRDGSYEQYF
>TRBV29-1|NA|NA|TRBJ2-7
TGCAGCGTTGGTCAGGGCACCTACGAGCAGTACTTC
CSVGQGTYEQYF
>TRBV7-7|NA|NA|TRBJ2-7
TGTGCTAGCAGCTTATTACGCTCGGGCGAGCAGTACTTC
CASSLLRSGEQYF
>TRBV4-1|NA|TRBD1|TRBJ2-7
TGCGCCAGCAGCCATCCGGGACAGGCGGGCGAGCAGTACTTC
CASSHPGQAGEQYF
>TRBV30|NA|TRBD1|TRBJ1-2
TGTGCCTGCACCGGGACAGTCTATGGCTACACCTTC
CACTGTVYGYTF
>TRBV28|NA|TRBD2|TRBJ2-3
TGTGCCAGCAGTTTGTTAGGGCTAGCGGGGTGGAATACGCAGTATTTT
CASSLLGLAGWNTQYF
>TRBV7-2|NA|NA|TRBJ1-1
TGTGCCAGCAGCTTTTCCCCCTCGAACACTGAAGCTTTCTTT
CASSFSPSNTEAFF
>TRBV5-5|NA|TRBD2|TRBJ2-3
TGTGCCAGCAGCGGGGGGACTAGCCCTTGGACAGATACGCAGTATTTT
CASSGGTSPWTDTQYF
>TRBV4-3|NA|NA|TRBJ2-7
TGCGCCAGCAGCTTCGGACAGGGGGCAATAGCGGGAGGGAACGAGCAGTACTTC
CASSFGQGAIAGGNEQYF
>TRBV27|few|NA|TRBJ1-6
TGTGCCAGCAGTCAGGGAGGAGGGTATAATTCACCCCTCCACTTT
CASSQGGGYNSPLHF
>TRBV1|NA|NA|TRBJ2-2
TGCACCAGCAGCCAAGATGCCTGGGGGGATTTGAACACCGGGGAGCTGTTTTTT
CTSSQDAWGDLNTGELFF